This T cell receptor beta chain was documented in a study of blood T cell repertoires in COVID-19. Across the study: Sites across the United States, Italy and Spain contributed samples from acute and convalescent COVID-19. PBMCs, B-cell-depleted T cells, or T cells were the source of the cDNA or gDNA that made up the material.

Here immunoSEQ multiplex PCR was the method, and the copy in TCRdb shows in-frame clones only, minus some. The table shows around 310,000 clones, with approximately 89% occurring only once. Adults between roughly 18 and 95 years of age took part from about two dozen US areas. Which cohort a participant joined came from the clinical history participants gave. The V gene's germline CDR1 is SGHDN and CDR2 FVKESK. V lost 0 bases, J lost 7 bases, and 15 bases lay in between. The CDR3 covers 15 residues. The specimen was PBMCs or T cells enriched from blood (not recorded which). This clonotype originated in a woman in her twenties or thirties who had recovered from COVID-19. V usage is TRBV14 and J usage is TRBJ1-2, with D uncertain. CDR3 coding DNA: TGTGCCAGCAGCCAAGATCTGACCGCGGGCGGTGGCTACACCTTC. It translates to CASSQDLTAGGGYTF. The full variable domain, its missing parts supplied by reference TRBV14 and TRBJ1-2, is EAGVTQFPSHSVIEKGQTVTLRCDPISGHDNLYWYRRVMGKEIKFLLHFVKESKQDESGMPNNRFLAERTGGTYSTLKVQPAELEDSGVYFCASSQDLTAGGGYTFGSGTRLTVV.